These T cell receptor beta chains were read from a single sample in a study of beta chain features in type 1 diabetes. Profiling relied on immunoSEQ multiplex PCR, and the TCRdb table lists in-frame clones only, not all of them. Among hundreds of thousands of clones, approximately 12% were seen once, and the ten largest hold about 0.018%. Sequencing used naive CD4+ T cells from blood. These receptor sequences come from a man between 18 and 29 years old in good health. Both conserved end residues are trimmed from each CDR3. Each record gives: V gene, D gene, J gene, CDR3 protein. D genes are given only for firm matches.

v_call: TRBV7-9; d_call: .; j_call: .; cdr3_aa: ASSLEVRSAYEQY
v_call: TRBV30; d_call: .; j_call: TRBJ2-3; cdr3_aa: AYRRGGGPDTQY
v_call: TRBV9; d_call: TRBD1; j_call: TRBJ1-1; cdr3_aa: ASSTRDREVSSTEAF
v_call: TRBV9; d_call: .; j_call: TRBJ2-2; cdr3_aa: ASSVGTASGELF
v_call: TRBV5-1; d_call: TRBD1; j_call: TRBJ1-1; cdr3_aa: ASSWTPGQGDTEAF
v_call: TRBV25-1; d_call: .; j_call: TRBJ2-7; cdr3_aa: ASRGPIQTYEQY
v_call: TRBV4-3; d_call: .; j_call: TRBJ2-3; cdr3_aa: ASSQDYRSTDTQY
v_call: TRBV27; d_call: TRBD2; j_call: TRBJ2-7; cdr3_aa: ASSRLAGVPPLHEQY
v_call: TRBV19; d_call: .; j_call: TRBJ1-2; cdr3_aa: ASSIGFAHPGYT
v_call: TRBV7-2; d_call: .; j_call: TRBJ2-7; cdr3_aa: ASSLETTYEQY
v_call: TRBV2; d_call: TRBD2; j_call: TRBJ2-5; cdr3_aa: ASTELGLAGETQY
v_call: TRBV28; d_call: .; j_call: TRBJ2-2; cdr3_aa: ASSTVAPSGSGELF
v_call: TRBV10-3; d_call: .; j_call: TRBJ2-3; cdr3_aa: AISESRDLPDTQY
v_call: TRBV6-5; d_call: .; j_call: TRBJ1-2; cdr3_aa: ASTPRGFWGYT
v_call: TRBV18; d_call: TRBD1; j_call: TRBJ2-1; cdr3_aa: ASSPPGDRGYNEQF
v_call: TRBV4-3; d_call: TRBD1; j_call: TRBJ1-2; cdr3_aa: ASSQQTGGGGYT
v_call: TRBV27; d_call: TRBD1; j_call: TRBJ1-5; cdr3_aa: ASSFGGTVGNQPQH
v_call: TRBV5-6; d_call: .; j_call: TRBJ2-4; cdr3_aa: ASSFGQPYIFQY
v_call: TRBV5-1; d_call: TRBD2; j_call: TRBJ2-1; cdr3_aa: ASSFTSGRIEQF
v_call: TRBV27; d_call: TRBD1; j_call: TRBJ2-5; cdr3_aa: ASSLVTGGRETQY
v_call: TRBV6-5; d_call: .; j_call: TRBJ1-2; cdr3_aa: ASSATTVDYGYT
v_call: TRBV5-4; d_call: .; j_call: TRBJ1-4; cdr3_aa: ASSLNRPTNEKLF
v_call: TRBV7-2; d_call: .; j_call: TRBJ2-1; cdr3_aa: ASSLAGGDEQF
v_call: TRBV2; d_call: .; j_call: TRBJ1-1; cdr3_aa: ASSDAGFAEAF
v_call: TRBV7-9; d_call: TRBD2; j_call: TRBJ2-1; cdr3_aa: ASSPTSGGPYNEQF
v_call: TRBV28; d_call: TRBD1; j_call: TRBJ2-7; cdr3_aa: ASSLPGTGNTYEQY
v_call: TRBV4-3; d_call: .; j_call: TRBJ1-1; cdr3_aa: ASSPQLENTEAF
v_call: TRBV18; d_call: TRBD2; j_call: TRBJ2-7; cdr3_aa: ASSRGLAALDSYEQY
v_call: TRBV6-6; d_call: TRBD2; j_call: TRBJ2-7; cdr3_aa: ASSRSTSGTAYEQY
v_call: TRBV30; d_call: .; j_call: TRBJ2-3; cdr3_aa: AWSAGDTQY
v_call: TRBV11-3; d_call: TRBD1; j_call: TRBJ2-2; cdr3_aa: ASSFGQGGTGELF
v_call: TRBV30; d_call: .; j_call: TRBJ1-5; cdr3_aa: AWSEGHPNQPQH
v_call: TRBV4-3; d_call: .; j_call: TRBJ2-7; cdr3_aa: ASSQATRGEQY
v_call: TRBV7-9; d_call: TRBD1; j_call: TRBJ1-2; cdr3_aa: ASSYGTVYGYT
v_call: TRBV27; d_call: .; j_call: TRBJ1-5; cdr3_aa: ASKRGRQPYSNQPQH
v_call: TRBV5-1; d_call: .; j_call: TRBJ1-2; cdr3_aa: ASRPPSANYGYT
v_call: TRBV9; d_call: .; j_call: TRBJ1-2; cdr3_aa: ASSVFGGSGYT
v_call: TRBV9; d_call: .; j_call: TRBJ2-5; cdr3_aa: ASSPTTALVETQY
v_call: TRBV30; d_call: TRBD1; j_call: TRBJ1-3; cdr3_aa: ACKGQGAGNTIY
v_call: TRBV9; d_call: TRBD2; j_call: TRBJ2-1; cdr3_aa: ASSARGGLAASSYNEQF
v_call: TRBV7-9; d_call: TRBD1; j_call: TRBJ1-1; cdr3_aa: ASSPTQGQGVNTEAF
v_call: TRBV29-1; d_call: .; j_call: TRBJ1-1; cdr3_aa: SAYGQTTTEAF
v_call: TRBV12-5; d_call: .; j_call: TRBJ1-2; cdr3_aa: ASGLVLGRGNYGYT
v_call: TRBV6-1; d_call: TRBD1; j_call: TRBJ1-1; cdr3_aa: ASSVSQGFIEAF
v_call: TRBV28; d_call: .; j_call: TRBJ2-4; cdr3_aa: ASRGGAENIQY
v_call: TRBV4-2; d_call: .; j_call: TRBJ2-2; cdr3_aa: ASSSGTSNTGELF
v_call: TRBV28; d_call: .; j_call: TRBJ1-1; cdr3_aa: ASSLIRRTTEAF
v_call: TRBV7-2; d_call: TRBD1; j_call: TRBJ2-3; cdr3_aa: ASSLVPRGRDTQY
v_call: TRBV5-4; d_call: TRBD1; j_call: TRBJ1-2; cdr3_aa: ASSNTAQGAIHGYT
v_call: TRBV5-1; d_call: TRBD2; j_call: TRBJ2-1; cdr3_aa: ASSLGLAGSVYNEQF
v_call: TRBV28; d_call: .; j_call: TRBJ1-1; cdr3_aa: ASSLFQQDTEAF
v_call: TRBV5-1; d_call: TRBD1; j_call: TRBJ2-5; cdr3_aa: ASSSGQALLETQY
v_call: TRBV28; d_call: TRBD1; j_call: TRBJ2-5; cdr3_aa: ASSLFRGRETQY